These 32 T cell receptor beta chains originate from one sample sequenced in a study of T-cell memory formation after mild COVID-19. TCRdb re-called the 5' RACE reads with MiXCR, one entry per CDR3 protein. Here the sample spans roughly 110,000 distinct CDR3 sequences, 9.5% to 15% being singletons. Sequenced input: PBMCs or a T cell subset sorted from them (not recorded which). Receptors originate from an adult woman who had mild COVID-19 (a few samples of this study predate the infection). Cell type and time point are not known.

V gene TRBV14 combines with J gene TRBJ2-7; D is possibly TRBD1 (6 bases). The CDR3 extends over 15 amino acids. The germline CDR1 and CDR2 sequences are SGHDN and FVKESK. V was clipped by 4 bases and J by 0 bases, with 13 bases between them. The CDR3 nucleotides are TGTGCCAGCAGCCCACCGCCGGGACACTCCTACGAGCAGTACTTC. Its translation is CASSPPPGHSYEQYF.

V and J are TRBV7-6 and TRBJ2-1; possibly TRBD1 or TRBD2 for D (5 bases each). CDR3 length: 17 residues. Germline assignment: CDR1 SGHVS and CDR2 FNYEAQ. V was cut by 5 bases and J by 0 bases, with 17 bases left in between. Written as DNA, the CDR3 is TGTGCCAGCAGCCCAGCCCTCCGGGGCTACTCCTACAATGAGCAGTTCTTC. Translated, it gives CASSPALRGYSYNEQFF.

This clonotype has only a few counts. The chain carries TRBV29-1 and TRBJ1-2; possibly TRBD1 for D (5 bases). The CDR3 totals 12 residues. Germline CDR1 is SQVTM and CDR2 is ANQGSEA. Between the trimmed V and J ends, which lost 4 bases and 5 bases, there was a span of 11 bases. CDR3 DNA sequence: TGCAGCGTTGCCGGGACCATTTATGGCTACACCTTC. As protein: CSVAGTIYGYTF. The full variable domain, its missing parts supplied by reference TRBV29-1 and TRBJ1-2, is SAVISQKPSRDICQRGTSLTIQCQVDSQVTMMFWYRQQPGQSLTLIATANQGSEATYESGFVIDKFPISRPNLTFSTLTVSNMSPEDSSIYLCSVAGTIYGYTFGSGTRLTVV.

This clonotype was counted a few times. This rearrangement joins TRBV4-1 to TRBJ2-5; TRBD2 agrees at 8 bases. Germline CDR1 is MGHRA and CDR2 is YSYEKL. The CDR3 extends over 16 amino acids. With V trimmed by 0 bases and J by 3 bases, 6 bases remained unmatched. The CDR3 DNA follows: TGCGCCAGCAGCCAAGAGTTTCGGGAGGGGAAAGAGACCCAGTACTTC. Translating gives CASSQEFREGKETQYF.

This clonotype showed up just a few times. The rearrangement links TRBV7-2 to TRBJ2-3, with 10 bases that match TRBD2. Per germline, CDR1 SGHTA and CDR2 FQGNSA. V shed 5 bases, J shed 5 bases, and the junction held 16 bases outside the gene matches. CDR3 size: 18 residues. The CDR3 reads CASSATPGAGGLGDTQYF. The CDR3 DNA follows: TGTGCCAGCAGCGCAACCCCGGGAGCGGGAGGGCTGGGAGATACGCAGTATTTT.

This chain links TRBV7-9 with TRBJ1-1, with TRBD1 identical over 8 bases. Germline V gives CDR1 SEHNR, CDR2 FQNEAQ (reference sequence). This CDR3 has 15 amino acids. J gave up 0 bases and V 5 bases, and 5 bases lay outside the gene matches. The DNA for the CDR3 is TGTGCCAGCAGCCAGACAGGGGACCTGAACACTGAAGCTTTCTTT. This encodes CASSQTGDLNTEAFF.

This clonotype turned up a few times. The rearrangement uses TRBV3-1 and TRBJ2-1; 12 bases are a match to TRBD2. Germline assignment: CDR1 LGHDT and CDR2 YNNKEL (reference sequence). The V gene end was trimmed by 1 base and the J gene end by 4 bases; junction bases not matched to a gene: 5. The CDR3 has 17 residues. In DNA, the CDR3 is TGTGCCAGCAGCCAAGGACTAGCGGGAGAAATATACAATGAGCAGTTCTTC. Protein product: CASSQGLAGEIYNEQFF.

The chain is built from TRBV21-1 and TRBJ2-1. TRBV21-1 is a pseudogene segment. The CDR3 loop spans 12 amino acids. The DNA of the CDR3 is TGTGCCAGCGAAATGCACTACAATGAGCAGTTCTTC. Translation gives CASEMHYNEQFF.

This clonotype occurred a few times. The chain has TRBV5-6 and TRBJ1-2; D is possibly TRBD1 (5 bases). V was shortened by 0 bases and J by 1 base, with 10 bases between the two germline ends. The germline gives CDR1 SGHDT, CDR2 YYEEEE. The CDR3 has 15 residues. CDR3 residues: CASSLDTGFNYGYTF. CDR3 coding DNA: TGTGCCAGCAGCTTGGATACAGGATTTAACTATGGCTACACCTTC.

The chain combines TRBV7-8 with TRBJ1-5; 7 bases are shared with TRBD1. V lost 5 bases and J lost 0; bases outside the gene matches: 4. The CDR3 length is 15 residues. Germline V gene sequence: CDR1 SGHVS, CDR2 FQNEAQ. The CDR3 loop is CASSTGDGSNQPQHF. CDR3 nucleotide sequence: TGTGCCAGCAGCACAGGGGATGGTAGCAATCAGCCCCAGCATTTT.

This clonotype was found once. The rearrangement joins TRBV12-3 or TRBV12-4 to TRBJ1-1; TRBD1 might be the D (5 bases). There are 14 residues in the CDR3. V was clipped by 6 bases and J by 1 base, with 12 bases between them. CDR3 in DNA: TGTGCCAGCAGCCGCCCTGGGGGGAACACTGAAGCTTTCTTT. As protein: CASSRPGGNTEAFF.

DNA of the CDR3: TGCGCCAGCAGCTTGAGGTCGGGCGGGACCTACGAGCAGTACTTC. Translating gives CASSLRSGGTYEQYF. The chain joins TRBV5-1 to TRBJ2-7; weak D call: TRBD2 (6 bases). The ends were cut back, 1 base at V and 2 bases at J, with 13 bases in the middle. The germline V gene has CDR1 SGHRS and CDR2 YFSETQ. The CDR3 extends over 15 amino acids.

The genes are TRBV5-1 and TRBJ1-1; possibly TRBD1 for D (5 bases). The CDR3 extends over 16 amino acids. V shed 4 bases and J shed 1 base, with 17 bases lying between them. The germline gives CDR1 SGHRS, CDR2 YFSETQ. The CDR3 loop is CASSLSAWGGNTEAFF. The CDR3 nucleotides read TGCGCCAGCAGCCTATCAGCATGGGGCGGGAACACTGAAGCTTTCTTT.

The CDR3 loop reads CASNPRDRGLNEQFF. CDR3 nucleotides: TGTGCCAGCAATCCCCGGGACAGGGGGCTGAATGAGCAGTTCTTC. This chain connects TRBV2 to TRBJ2-1; TRBD1 matches at 12 bases. Unmatched junction bases numbered 8, after V lost 7 bases and J lost 7 bases. This CDR3 region has 15 residues. CDR1 and CDR2 (germline): SNHLY, FYNNEI.

The chain has TRBV2 and TRBJ2-5; D ambiguous. The CDR3 sequence is 13 residues long. Trimming stripped 9 bases from V and 0 bases from J, with 11 bases between. Germline-derived CDR1 and CDR2 are SNHLY and FYNNEI. The CDR3 bases are TGTGCCAGAAGGTCCCCGTACCAAGAGACCCAGTACTTC. The encoded protein is CARRSPYQETQYF.

This clonotype was seen more than once but under ten times. The rearrangement joins TRBV7-2 to TRBJ2-1; 8 bases are shared with TRBD2. J was trimmed by 4 bases and V by 5 bases; bases with no gene match: 7. Looked up from germline, CDR1 is SGHTA and CDR2 is FQGNSA. The CDR3 length is 15 residues. The CDR3 DNA follows: TGTGCCAGCAGCCCCTTTGGCGGGGGGTACAATGAGCAGTTCTTC. Protein: CASSPFGGGYNEQFF.

This clonotype was seen a handful of times. The chain couples TRBV2 to TRBJ2-1; 11 bases are a match to TRBD1. The germline V gene has CDR1 SNHLY and CDR2 FYNNEI. The CDR3 has 13 residues. Unmatched junction bases numbered 4, after V lost 8 bases and J lost 7 bases. CDR3 sequence reads: CASEGQGANEQFF. The CDR3, as DNA: TGTGCCAGCGAAGGACAGGGGGCAAATGAGCAGTTCTTC.

In this sample, this clonotype turned up many times. V usage is TRBV3-1 and J usage is TRBJ2-2, with D possibly being TRBD2 (5 bases). CDR3 size: 16 residues. The V end lost 2 bases, the J end lost 4 bases, and 14 bases lay between the germline ends. CDR1 and CDR2 (germline): LGHDT, YNNKEL (reference sequence). CDR3 sequence: CASSQNPEAVTGELFF. The CDR3 DNA sequence: TGTGCCAGCAGCCAAAATCCGGAGGCCGTCACCGGGGAGCTGTTTTTT.

This chain links TRBV7-8 with TRBJ2-1, with TRBD2 matching 7 bases. Germline V gives CDR1 SGHVS, CDR2 FQNEAQ. This CDR3 has 14 residues. The junction had 5 bases not matched to a gene; V was cut back by 0 bases and J by 9 bases. In DNA form, the CDR3 reads TGTGCCAGCAGCTTAGCGGGGACTACCACTGAGCAGTTCTTC. As protein: CASSLAGTTTEQFF.

This clonotype was detected once. The gene calls are TRBV19 and TRBJ1-2, with 8 bases fitting TRBD1. CDR1 and CDR2 (germline): LNHDA, SQIVND (reference sequence). CDR3 size: 13 residues. The V segment lost 4 bases and the J segment 8 bases; nucleotides outside the gene matches: 6. The CDR3 loop is CASSTPPGGGYTF. In nucleotides, the CDR3 is TGTGCCAGTAGTACCCCTCCAGGGGGCGGCTACACCTTC.

This clonotype was seen many times. The rearrangement joins TRBV27 to TRBJ2-3; 11 positions agree with TRBD2. From germline, CDR1 is MNHEY and CDR2 SMNVEV (reference sequence). V was pared by 3 bases and J by 2 bases, with 1 base of the junction left unmatched. The CDR3 is made up of 15 amino acids. DNA of the CDR3: TGTGCCAGCAGTTTGGGACTAGCGGACACAGATACGCAGTATTTT. Protein sequence: CASSLGLADTDTQYF.

This clonotype was found a few times. This chain joins TRBV4-3 and TRBJ2-1, with TRBD2 matching 7 bases. Germline CDR1 reads LGHNA; CDR2 reads YSLEER. The CDR3 has 13 amino acids. V gave up 4 bases and J gave up 9 bases; unmatched junction bases: 6. The DNA of the CDR3 is TGCGCCAGCAGCCCAGGACTAGAGGTTGAGCAGTTCTTC. It yields the protein CASSPGLEVEQFF.

The V gene is TRBV13, the J gene TRBJ1-1; a weak D match, TRBD1 (5 bases). This CDR3 comprises 15 residues. Germline V lookup: CDR1 PRHDT, CDR2 FYEKMQ (reference sequence). Trimming removed 0 bases at V and 4 bases at J, with 12 bases between. The CDR3 DNA reads as TGTGCCAGCAGCTTAGGCCTCCAGGGAGGCACTGAAGCTTTCTTT. Translating it yields CASSLGLQGGTEAFF.

This rearrangement joins TRBV5-1 to TRBJ2-7; tentatively, D is TRBD2 (6 bases). This CDR3 has 12 amino acids. The germline gives CDR1 SGHRS, CDR2 YFSETQ. The V end lost 5 bases, the J end lost 6 bases, and 12 bases lay between the germline ends. The CDR3 coding sequence is TGCGCCAGCAGTTTTTCCGGGAGCGAGCAGTACTTC. It specifies CASSFSGSEQYF.

This clonotype showed up just a few times. The rearrangement uses TRBV11-3 and TRBJ2-5; perhaps D is TRBD1 or TRBD2 (5 bases each). Trimming removed 1 base at V and 5 bases at J, with 17 bases between. Germline CDR1 and CDR2: SGHNT and YENEEA. CDR3 length: 16 amino acids. The CDR3 loop is CASSLAPRVGEETQYF. The DNA of the CDR3 is TGTGCCAGCAGCTTAGCTCCCAGGGTCGGGGAGGAGACCCAGTACTTC.

The rearrangement joins TRBV7-9 to TRBJ2-7, with 8 bases that match TRBD1. V shed 3 bases and J 2 bases; nucleotides not matched to a gene: 6. Germline lookup yields CDR1 SEHNR and CDR2 FQNEAQ (reference sequence). This CDR3 is 15 amino acids long. CDR3 amino acids: CASSLGETGAYEQYF. DNA of the CDR3: TGTGCCAGCAGCTTGGGGGAGACAGGGGCCTACGAGCAGTACTTC.

The chain recombines TRBV7-3 with TRBJ2-1, with D uncertain. The V end lost 5 bases, the J end lost 9 bases, and 14 bases lay between the germline ends. The CDR3 loop spans 13 amino acids. Germline CDR1 reads SGHTA; CDR2 reads FQGTGA. CDR3 sequence (DNA): TGTGCCAGCAGCGACATAATCGGCGGTGAGCAGTTCTTC. Its translation is CASSDIIGGEQFF.

This clonotype was seen more than once but under ten times. The J gene is TRBJ2-3, the V gene TRBV27, with 13 nucleotides matching TRBD2. The CDR3 extends over 16 amino acids. Trimming at V came to 4 bases and at J to 6 bases, leaving 7 bases not matched to a gene. The germline V gene has CDR1 MNHEY and CDR2 SMNVEV (reference sequence). The CDR3 bases are TGTGCCAGCAGTTCCCCGGGACTAGCGGGATCCGATACGCAGTATTTT. It encodes CASSSPGLAGSDTQYF.

V and J are TRBV12-3 or TRBV12-4 and TRBJ2-1, with D possibly TRBD2 on 5 matching bases. This CDR3 has 13 residues. In DNA form, the CDR3 reads TGTGCAACGAGGGCCCTAACTGTAAATGAGCAGTTCTTC. This sequence encodes CATRALTVNEQFF.

This clonotype was seen many times. This chain links TRBV25-1 with TRBJ1-1, with D possibly matching TRBD1 (6 bases). V lost 8 bases to trimming and J lost 11 bases, with 18 bases between them. Germline CDR1 MGHDK, CDR2 SYGVNS. The CDR3 loop spans 12 amino acids. The CDR3 protein is CASGGTSSGAFF. The CDR3 bases are TGTGCCAGCGGAGGGACATCTTCGGGGGCTTTCTTT.

The chain is built from TRBV7-9 and TRBJ2-5; D not resolved. Germline loops: CDR1 SEHNR, CDR2 FQNEAQ (reference sequence). This CDR3 is built from 13 residues. The V end was cut by 1 base, the J end by 2 bases, with 5 bases between. CDR3 amino acids: CASSLGCQETQYF. In DNA form, the CDR3 reads TGTGCCAGCAGCTTAGGCTGTCAAGAGACCCAGTACTTC.

The rearrangement links TRBV12-3 or TRBV12-4 to TRBJ1-1; 8 nucleotides align to TRBD1. The CDR3 spans 16 residues. After removal of 5 bases from V and 1 base from J, the junction contained 9 bases not matched to a gene. Written as DNA, the CDR3 is TGTGCCAGCAGTCACCCCAGGGGGCCTTGGAACACTGAAGCTTTCTTT. Encoded protein: CASSHPRGPWNTEAFF.